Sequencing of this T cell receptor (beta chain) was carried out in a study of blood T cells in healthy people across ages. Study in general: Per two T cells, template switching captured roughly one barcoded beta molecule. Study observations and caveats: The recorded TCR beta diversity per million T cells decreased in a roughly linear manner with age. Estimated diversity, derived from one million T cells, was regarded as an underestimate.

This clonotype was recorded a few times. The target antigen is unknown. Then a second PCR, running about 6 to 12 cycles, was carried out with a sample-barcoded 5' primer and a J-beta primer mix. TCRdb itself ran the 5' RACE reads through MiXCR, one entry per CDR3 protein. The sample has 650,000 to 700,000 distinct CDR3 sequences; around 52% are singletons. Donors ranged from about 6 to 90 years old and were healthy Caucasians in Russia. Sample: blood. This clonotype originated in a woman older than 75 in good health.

The DNA of the CDR3 is TGTGCCAGCAGCTCCTGGACGGGGTTCAGTGAGCAGTTCTTC. It yields the protein CASSSWTGFSEQFF. This chain connects TRBV7-2 to TRBJ2-1; a weak D match, TRBD2 (5 bases). V lost 4 bases, J lost 9 bases, and 16 bases lay in between. Germline CDR1 is SGHTA and CDR2 is FQGNSA. The CDR3 covers 14 residues.